The 17 T cell receptor beta chains given below trace back to one sample, sequenced in a study of blood T cell repertoires in COVID-19 (dated by TCRdb to the early 2020s). Library preparation used the immunoSEQ multiplex PCR assay. TCRdb took this table from immuneACCESS and kept in-frame rearrangements with V and J called. Such tables lack part of the clones; where checked against another copy, unresolved V genes explain under half of the gap, and the rest is unexplained. The sample table holds some 290,000 clones, of which 75% to 90% were seen once. Of the sample, less than 3% is held by the ten largest clones. Material for sequencing was peripheral blood. The receptors here all came from a woman under 40 with COVID-19, enrolled during active disease.

This clone was observed a single time. The chain combines TRBV10-3 with TRBJ1-1; D is ambiguous. Trimming shortened V by 0 bases and J by 3 bases, and 5 bases separated the two germline ends. Germline V gene data show CDR1 as ENHRY and CDR2 as SYGVKD. The CDR3 covers 13 residues. The CDR3 DNA reads TGTGCCATCAGTGAGTCGGACTACACTGAAGCTTTCTTT. Encoded protein: CAISESDYTEAFF.

This chain joins TRBV30 and TRBJ1-3; a possible D gene is TRBD1 (6 bases). The germline CDR1 and CDR2 sequences are GTSNPN and SVGIG (reference sequence). CDR3 length equals 16 residues. V was trimmed by 4 bases and J by 0 bases, leaving 16 bases between them. CDR3 protein: CAWISRGKGSGNTIYF. DNA for the CDR3: TGTGCCTGGATTTCCAGGGGAAAGGGCTCTGGAAACACCATATATTTT.

The rearrangement joins TRBV27 to TRBJ1-4; weak D call: TRBD1 (5 bases). Trimming left V 7 bases short and J 7 bases short, with 16 bases between. Looked up from germline, CDR1 is MNHEY and CDR2 is SMNVEV (reference sequence). There are 14 residues in the CDR3. DNA for the CDR3: TGTGCCAGCACTGGGCGAGTCGGGGGTGAAAAACTGTTTTTT. Translated, it gives CASTGRVGGEKLFF. Full variable domain (outside the CDR3, taken from reference TRBV27 and TRBJ1-4): EAQVTQNPRYLITVTGKKLTVTCSQNMNHEYMSWYRQDPGLGLRQIYYSMNVEVTDKGDVPEGYKVSRKEKRNFPLILESPSPNQTSLYFCASTGRVGGEKLFFGSGTQLSVL.

The chain links TRBV4-2 to TRBJ2-2, with D possibly being TRBD1 (5 bases). From germline, CDR1 is LGHNA and CDR2 YNFKEQ. The CDR3 has 13 amino acids. The V gene lost 2 bases and the J gene lost 6 bases, with 7 bases spanning the gap. The CDR3 sequence: CASSQQGAGELFF. In DNA, the CDR3 is TGTGCCAGCAGCCAACAGGGTGCCGGGGAGCTGTTTTTT.

In this sample, this clone turned up a few times. The chain has TRBV27 and TRBJ2-7, with 7 positions matching TRBD1. V gave up 5 bases and J gave up 3 bases; unmatched junction bases: 13. The CDR3 is 16 residues long. Looked up from germline, CDR1 is MNHEY and CDR2 is SMNVEV (reference sequence). In nucleotides, the CDR3 is TGTGCCAGCAGTGCCGATTTCGGGACAGATTTCTACGAGCAGTACTTC. This codes for CASSADFGTDFYEQYF.

This clone appeared a single time. V gene TRBV3-1 (or the pseudogene TRBV3-2) combines with J gene TRBJ1-5; TRBD1 agrees at 9 bases. J gave up 6 bases and V 4 bases, and 4 bases lay outside the gene matches. The CDR3 runs 14 residues. From germline, CDR1 is LGHDT and CDR2 YNNKEL (reference sequence). CDR3 sequence reads: CASSRGQGSQPQHF. CDR3 nucleotide sequence: TGTGCCAGCAGCCGGGGACAGGGAAGTCAGCCCCAGCATTTT.

DNA for the CDR3: TGTGCCAGCAGTCCATCCTGGGACAGGGATCAGTACTTC. This translates into CASSPSWDRDQYF. The V call is TRBV27, the J call TRBJ2-4, with TRBD1 identical over 9 bases. There are 13 residues in the CDR3. Trimming removed 5 bases from V and 12 bases from J; junction bases left unmatched: 8. Germline CDR1 and CDR2: MNHEY and SMNVEV (reference sequence).

This clone was seen a few times. The chain joins TRBV5-5 to TRBJ1-1; 7 positions match TRBD1. The germline CDR1 and CDR2 sequences are SGHKS and YYEKEE (reference sequence). V gave up 6 bases and J gave up 0 bases; unmatched junction bases: 11. The CDR3 loop spans 16 amino acids. The CDR3 nucleotides read TGTGCCAGCAAGAGGGACAGTCGATCAATGAACACTGAAGCTTTCTTT. It is translated as CASKRDSRSMNTEAFF.

V is TRBV12-3 or TRBV12-4 and J is TRBJ1-4; D is unresolved. The CDR3 has 13 residues. Trimming took off 6 bases at V and 7 bases at J, with 12 bases between the two ends. CDR3 sequence: CASSHDTSEKLFF. The CDR3 DNA reads as TGTGCCAGCAGCCATGACACTTCTGAAAAACTGTTTTTT.

The V and J genes are TRBV5-4 and TRBJ2-5, with TRBD1 as a possible D gene (6 bases). Trimming shortened V by 4 bases and J by 1 base, and 14 bases separated the two germline ends. The CDR3 has 15 residues. Germline loops: CDR1 SGHNT, CDR2 YYREEE (reference sequence). CDR3 sequence reads: CASSQTRGVQETQYF. In nucleotides, the CDR3 is TGTGCCAGCAGCCAGACCAGGGGCGTCCAAGAGACCCAGTACTTC.

The rearrangement links TRBV4-2 to TRBJ2-2, with D perhaps TRBD1 (6 bases). The ends were cut back, 4 bases at V and 1 base at J, with 7 bases in the middle. This CDR3 contains 14 residues. CDR1 is LGHNA, CDR2 YNFKEQ, per germline. CDR3 coding DNA: TGTGCCAGCAGCCCGACAGGGAACACCGGGGAGCTGTTTTTT. This encodes CASSPTGNTGELFF.

V usage is TRBV28 and J usage is TRBJ1-1; possible D gene TRBD1, 5 bases. The CDR3 contains 13 residues. V lost 7 bases to trimming and J lost 6 bases, with 15 bases between them. Per the germline V gene, CDR1 is MDHEN and CDR2 is SYDVKM. CDR3 in DNA: TGTGCCAGCACCATTAGGGGTGCAGCTGAAGCTTTCTTT. The encoded protein is CASTIRGAAEAFF.

CDR3 loop: CASSVNKGGSSYNEQFF. DNA of the CDR3: TGTGCCAGCAGCGTAAACAAGGGCGGGAGCTCCTACAATGAGCAGTTCTTC. The chain carries TRBV21-1 and TRBJ2-1; the table's D call TRBD2 went unverified against the DNA. TRBV21-1 is a recognized pseudogene. This CDR3 region has 17 residues.

The chain combines TRBV5-4 with TRBJ2-1; TRBD1 aligns across 8 bases. V shed 4 bases, J shed 5 bases, and the junction held 8 bases outside the gene matches. The CDR3 covers 15 residues. CDR1 SGHNT and CDR2 YYREEE come from the germline V gene (reference sequence). The CDR3 loop is CASSLRDRNDNEQFF. Written as DNA, the CDR3 is TGTGCCAGCAGCCTCCGGGACAGGAATGACAATGAGCAGTTCTTC.

This chain links TRBV28 with TRBJ2-7, with TRBD2 identical over 8 bases. Unmatched junction bases numbered 9, after V lost 7 bases and J lost 1 base. Germline CDR1 reads MDHEN; CDR2 reads SYDVKM. There are 15 residues in the CDR3. The CDR3 sequence: CASTTSGAISYEQYF. For the CDR3, the DNA is TGTGCCAGCACTACTAGCGGTGCAATATCCTACGAGCAGTACTTC.

V gene TRBV10-3 combines with J gene TRBJ1-1, with D perhaps matching TRBD1 (5 bases). The CDR3 loop spans 13 amino acids. The V gene lost 3 bases and the J gene lost 8 bases, with 13 bases spanning the gap. Germline CDR1 is ENHRY and CDR2 is SYGVKD. As DNA, the CDR3 is TGTGCCATCAGTGATGGACCCGGGGGGGAAGCTTTCTTT. This translates into CAISDGPGGEAFF.

This clone turned up a few times. This chain uses TRBV28 with TRBJ2-3, with 13 nucleotides matching TRBD2. This CDR3 is 18 amino acids long. The V segment lost 7 bases and the J segment 1 base; nucleotides outside the gene matches: 11. CDR1 is MDHEN and CDR2 is SYDVKM in the germline V gene. In DNA, the CDR3 is TGTGCCAGCACCACACTAGGACTAGCGGGAGCCCGCACAGATACGCAGTATTTT. As protein: CASTTLGLAGARTDTQYF.